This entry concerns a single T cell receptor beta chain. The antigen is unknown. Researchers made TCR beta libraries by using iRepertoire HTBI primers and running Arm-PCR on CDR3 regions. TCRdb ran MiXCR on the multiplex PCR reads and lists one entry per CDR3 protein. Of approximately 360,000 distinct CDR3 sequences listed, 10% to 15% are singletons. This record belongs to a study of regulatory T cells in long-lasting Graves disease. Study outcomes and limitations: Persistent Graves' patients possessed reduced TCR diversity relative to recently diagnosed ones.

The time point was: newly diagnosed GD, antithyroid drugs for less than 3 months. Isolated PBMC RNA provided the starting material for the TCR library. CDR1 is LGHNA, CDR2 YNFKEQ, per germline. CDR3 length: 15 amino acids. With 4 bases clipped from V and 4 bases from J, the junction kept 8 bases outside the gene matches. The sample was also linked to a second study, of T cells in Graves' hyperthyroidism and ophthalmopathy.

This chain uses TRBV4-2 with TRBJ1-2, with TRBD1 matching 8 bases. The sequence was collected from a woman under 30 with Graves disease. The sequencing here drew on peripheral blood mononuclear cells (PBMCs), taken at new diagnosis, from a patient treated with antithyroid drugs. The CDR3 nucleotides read TGTGCCAGCAGCCGTGTGGACAGGGACCTCTATGGCTACACCTTC. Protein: CASSRVDRDLYGYTF.